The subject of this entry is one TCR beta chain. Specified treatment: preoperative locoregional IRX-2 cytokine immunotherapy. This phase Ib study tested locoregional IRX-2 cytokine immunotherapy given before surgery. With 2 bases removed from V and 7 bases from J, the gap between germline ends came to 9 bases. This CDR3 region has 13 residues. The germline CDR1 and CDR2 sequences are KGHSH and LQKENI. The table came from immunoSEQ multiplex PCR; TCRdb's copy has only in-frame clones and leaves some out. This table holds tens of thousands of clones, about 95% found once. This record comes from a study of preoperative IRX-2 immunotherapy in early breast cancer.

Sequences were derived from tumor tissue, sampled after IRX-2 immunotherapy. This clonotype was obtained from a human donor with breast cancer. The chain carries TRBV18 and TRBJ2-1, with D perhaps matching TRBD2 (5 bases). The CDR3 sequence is CASSPGERNEQFF. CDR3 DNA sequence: TGTGCCAGCTCACCAGGGGAGAGGAATGAGCAGTTCTTC.